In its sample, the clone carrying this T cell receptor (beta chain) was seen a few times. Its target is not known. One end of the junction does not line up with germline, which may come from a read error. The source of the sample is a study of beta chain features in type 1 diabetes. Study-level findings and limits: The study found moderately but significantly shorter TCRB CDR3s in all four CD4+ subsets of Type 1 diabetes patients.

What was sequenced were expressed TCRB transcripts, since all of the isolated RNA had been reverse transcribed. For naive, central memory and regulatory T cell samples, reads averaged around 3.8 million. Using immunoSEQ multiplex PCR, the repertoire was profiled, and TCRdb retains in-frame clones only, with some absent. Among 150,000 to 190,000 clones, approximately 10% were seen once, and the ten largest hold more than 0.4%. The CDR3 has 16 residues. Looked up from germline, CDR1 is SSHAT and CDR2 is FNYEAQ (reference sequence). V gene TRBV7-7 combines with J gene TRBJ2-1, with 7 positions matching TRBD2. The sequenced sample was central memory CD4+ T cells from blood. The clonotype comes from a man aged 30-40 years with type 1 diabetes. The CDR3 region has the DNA TGTGCTAGCAGCTTGAATCGGCTAGCGGCCTACAATGAGCAGTTCTTC. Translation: CASSLNRLAAYNEQFF. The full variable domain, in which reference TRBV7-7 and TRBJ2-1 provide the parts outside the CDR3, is GAGVSQSPRYKVTKRGQDVTLRCDPISSHATLYWYQQALGQGPEFLTYFNYEAQPDKSGLPSDRFSAERPEGSISTLTIQRTEQRDSAMYRCASSLNRLAAYNEQFFGPGTRLTVL.